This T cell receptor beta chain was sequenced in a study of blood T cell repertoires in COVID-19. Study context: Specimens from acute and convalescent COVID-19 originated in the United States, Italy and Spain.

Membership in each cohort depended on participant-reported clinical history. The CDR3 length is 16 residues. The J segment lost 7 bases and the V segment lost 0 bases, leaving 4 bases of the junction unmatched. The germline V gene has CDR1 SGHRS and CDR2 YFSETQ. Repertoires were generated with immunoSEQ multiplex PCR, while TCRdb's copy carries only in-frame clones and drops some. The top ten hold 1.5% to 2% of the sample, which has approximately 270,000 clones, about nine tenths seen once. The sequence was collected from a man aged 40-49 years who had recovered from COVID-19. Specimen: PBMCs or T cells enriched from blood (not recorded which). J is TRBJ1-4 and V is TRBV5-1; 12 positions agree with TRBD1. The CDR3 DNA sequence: TGCGCCAGCAGCTTGGCCGGGACAGGGGGCCCTGAAAAACTGTTTTTT. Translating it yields CASSLAGTGGPEKLFF.